A single T cell receptor beta chain is shown here with its context. Antigen unknown. This sample stems from a study of cytomegalovirus exposure and HLA in healthy donors. Study-level information: The Caucasian-associated ancestry cluster held 65% to 90% of 398 genotyped donors. Study-level points and caveats: The dataset shows that most TCR sequences were rare, while some public TCRs occurred in many donors.

The primer mix had 60 Vbeta and 13 Jbeta primers. Repertoires were generated with immunoSEQ multiplex PCR, while TCRdb's copy carries only in-frame clones and drops some. The data show about 160,000 clones, 75% to 90% seen once. The V end was cut by 0 bases, the J end by 10 bases, with 14 bases between. The germline V gene encodes CDR1 GTSNPN and CDR2 SVGIG (reference sequence). There are 13 residues in the CDR3. It was healthy bone marrow donors who served as donors. When sampled, the donors appeared nominally healthy, though they likely had unrecorded immune exposures. The chain uses TRBV30 and TRBJ2-3; D call uncertain. This receptor was taken from a woman aged 18-29 years in good health and CMV-seronegative. Sequencing input: PBMCs. The CDR3 loop reads CAWSVAKGAAQYF. The CDR3 DNA reads as TGTGCCTGGAGTGTAGCAAAAGGAGCCGCGCAGTATTTT.